This T cell receptor (beta chain) stems from a study of cytomegalovirus exposure and HLA in healthy donors. The study, taken as a whole, reports: Prior analysis indicated that the majority of TCR beta V segments exhibited productivity approximately 90% or approximately 30% of the time.

A remark on this clone: The target antigen is unknown.

Both 60 Vbeta primers and 13 Jbeta primers went into the PCR. The repertoire was sequenced with immunoSEQ multiplex PCR; TCRdb's copy has only in-frame clones and lacks some. The sample records about 190,000 clones, around three quarters being singletons. Healthy individuals who donated bone marrow served as the donors. The germline CDR1 and CDR2 sequences are SGHDN and FVKESK. CDR3 length equals 12 residues. V gave up 4 bases and J gave up 14 bases; unmatched junction bases: 6. This sequence originates from a woman younger than 30 in good health and CMV-seronegative. V is TRBV14 and J is TRBJ2-3, with TRBD2 identical over 10 bases. The source material was PBMCs. CDR3 region: CASSLLAGSLYF. CDR3 in DNA: TGTGCCAGCAGCCTACTAGCGGGGTCGCTGTATTTT. Filled out from reference TRBV14 and TRBJ2-3, the complete variable domain reads EAGVTQFPSHSVIEKGQTVTLRCDPISGHDNLYWYRRVMGKEIKFLLHFVKESKQDESGMPNNRFLAERTGGTYSTLKVQPAELEDSGVYFCASSLLAGSLYFGPGTRLTVL.